The 27 T cell receptor beta chains listed next were all sequenced from one sample in a study of cytomegalovirus exposure and HLA in healthy donors. PCR involved 60 Vbeta and 13 Jbeta primers. Only in-frame clones appear in the TCRdb table, and some are missing; sequencing was by immunoSEQ multiplex PCR. The sample carries about 120,000 clones, under 80% recorded once. The sequenced material came from PBMCs. The receptors were sampled from a man aged 55 to 70 in good health and CMV-seropositive.

Comment on this clone: The identical CDR3 is also encoded by other nucleotide sequences in the sample. The rearrangement uses TRBV5-1 and TRBJ2-3, with D uncertain. V was shortened by 2 bases and J by 3 bases, with 4 bases between the two germline ends. The CDR3 has 12 amino acids. The V gene's germline CDR1 is SGHRS and CDR2 YFSETQ. In nucleotides, the CDR3 is TGCGCCAGCAGCTTTACAACAGATACGCAGTATTTT. Residues: CASSFTTDTQYF.

The sample holds one count of this clone. This chain joins TRBV5-6 and TRBJ1-2; D perhaps matches TRBD1 (6 bases). The length of the CDR3 is 15 residues. Deletions cut 1 base from V and 5 bases from J, with 15 bases between. Germline V CDR1 and CDR2: SGHDT, YYEEEE. The CDR3 loop reads CASSLPGGGGYGYTF. As DNA, the CDR3 is TGTGCCAGCAGCTTGCCGGGAGGGGGTGGATATGGCTACACCTTC.

This clone has a single count. The chain is built from TRBV6-1 and TRBJ2-7, with 8 positions matching TRBD2. The CDR3 consists of 15 residues. Germline V gene sequence: CDR1 MNHNS, CDR2 SASEGT. The trim removed 1 base at V and 2 bases at J, leaving 4 bases unmatched. The CDR3 bases are TGTGCCAGCAGTGAAGAAGCGGGAGCGACCTACGAGCAGTACTTC. Its translation: CASSEEAGATYEQYF.

This clone was counted a few times. This rearrangement joins TRBV13 to TRBJ1-2; TRBD1 is a possible D gene (5 bases). V lost 4 bases to trimming and J lost 8 bases, with 20 bases between them. CDR1 PRHDT and CDR2 FYEKMQ come from the germline V gene (reference sequence). The CDR3 is 15 residues long. The CDR3 loop reads CASSYRSFWAGGYTF. The CDR3 DNA sequence: TGTGCCAGCAGCTACAGGAGCTTTTGGGCGGGGGGCTACACCTTC.

The genes are TRBV6-6 and TRBJ2-7; unclear D gene. Trimming removed 4 bases at V and 0 bases at J, with 7 bases between. CDR3 size: 13 residues. Germline V lookup: CDR1 MNHNY, CDR2 SVGAGI (reference sequence). The CDR3 DNA is TGTGCCAGCAGTTTAAGGAGCTCCTACGAGCAGTACTTC. Translating it yields CASSLRSSYEQYF.

This clone was seen more than once but under ten times. The chain carries TRBV6-4 and TRBJ2-5; possible D gene TRBD2, 5 bases. Per the germline V gene, CDR1 is MRHNA and CDR2 is SNTAGT. The germline V and J ends were trimmed by 4 bases and 0 bases, with 9 bases remaining between them. This CDR3 has 14 residues. The CDR3 sequence is CASSAYGNQETQYF. CDR3 nucleotide sequence: TGTGCCAGCAGTGCGTACGGGAACCAAGAGACCCAGTACTTC.

The CDR3 coding sequence is TGTGCCAGCAGTATAGTCCGCACAGATACGCAGTATTTT. Protein product: CASSIVRTDTQYF. The rearrangement links TRBV7-2 to TRBJ2-3; D gene ambiguous. V was trimmed by 6 bases and J by 1 base, leaving 8 bases between them. The CDR3 spans 13 residues. Germline V gives CDR1 SGHTA, CDR2 FQGNSA.

This sequence joins TRBV7-8 and TRBJ2-1, with 7 bases that match TRBD2. CDR1 is SGHVS, CDR2 FQNEAQ, per germline. The V segment lost 2 bases and the J segment 2 bases; nucleotides outside the gene matches: 6. The length of the CDR3 is 16 residues. The CDR3 loop reads CASSLIGGSTYNEQFF. CDR3 DNA sequence: TGTGCCAGCAGCTTAATTGGCGGGAGCACCTACAATGAGCAGTTCTTC. Together with reference TRBV7-8 and TRBJ2-1, the CDR3 gives the full variable domain: GAGVSQSPRYKVAKRGQDVALRCDPISGHVSLFWYQQALGQGPEFLTYFQNEAQLDKSGLPSDRFFAERPEGSVSTLKIQRTQQEDSAVYLCASSLIGGSTYNEQFFGPGTRLTVL.

This clone showed up just once. The gene calls are TRBV5-6 and TRBJ2-7; D not resolved. CDR1 SGHDT and CDR2 YYEEEE come from the germline V gene. This CDR3 is built from 12 residues. V lost 0 bases and J 2 bases, leaving 3 bases between the germline ends. In nucleotides, the CDR3 is TGTGCCAGCAGCTTGGCGGCCTACGAGCAGTACTTC. Its protein product is CASSLAAYEQYF.

This sequence joins TRBV9 and TRBJ2-7; 7 nucleotides match TRBD2. This CDR3 is built from 15 residues. Germline values: CDR1 SGDLS, CDR2 YYNGEE. Germline trimming cut 3 bases from V and 5 bases from J; bases unmatched to any gene: 11. CDR3 coding DNA: TGTGCCAGCAGCGGGGGGTCGGGGACTACCAACGAGCAGTACTTC. Protein product: CASSGGSGTTNEQYF.

This chain joins TRBV2 and TRBJ1-3; D is unclear. Germline V CDR1 and CDR2: SNHLY, FYNNEI. V gave up 3 bases and J gave up 2 bases, with 8 bases separating them. The CDR3 contains 14 residues. The CDR3 loop is CASSEWRPGNTIYF. Written as DNA, the CDR3 is TGTGCCAGCAGTGAGTGGAGGCCTGGAAACACCATATATTTT.

This chain joins TRBV5-1 and TRBJ2-7; tentatively, D is TRBD2 (6 bases). The CDR3 runs 14 residues. Trimming took 5 bases from V and 7 from J, leaving 19 bases between them. CDR1 and CDR2 from the germline V gene are SGHRS and YFSETQ. DNA of the CDR3: TGCGCCAGCAGGGTTTTCAGGGTGGAGGGGGAGCAGTACTTC. This sequence encodes CASRVFRVEGEQYF.

The chain is built from TRBV28 and TRBJ2-7; possibly TRBD1 for D (6 bases). Trimming left V 7 bases short and J 0 bases short, with 19 bases between. CDR1 and CDR2 from the germline V gene are MDHEN and SYDVKM. The CDR3 loop spans 16 amino acids. CDR3 DNA: TGTGCCAGCACCCCCCTCATCCCGGACAGCTCCTACGAGCAGTACTTC. This codes for CASTPLIPDSSYEQYF. The full variable domain, rest sourced from reference TRBV28 and TRBJ2-7, is DVKVTQSSRYLVKRTGEKVFLECVQDMDHENMFWYRQDPGLGLRLIYFSYDVKMKEKGDIPEGYSVSREKKERFSLILESASTNQTSMYLCASTPLIPDSSYEQYFGPGTRLTVT.

The rearrangement uses TRBV11-2 and TRBJ1-1, with TRBD1 matching over 8 bases. Germline CDR1 is SGHAT and CDR2 is FQNNGV. This CDR3 contains 14 residues. V dropped 1 base and J dropped 4; count of bases not matched to a gene: 2. CDR3 sequence: CASSLGQGSTEAFF. CDR3 DNA: TGTGCCAGCAGCTTAGGACAGGGGAGCACTGAAGCTTTCTTT.

The chain has TRBV5-8 and TRBJ1-2; D may be TRBD1 (5 bases). CDR1 and CDR2 from the germline V gene are SGHTS and YDEGEE. V lost 3 bases and J 5 bases, leaving 20 bases between the germline ends. The CDR3 runs 16 residues. This chain's CDR3 is CASSSRQTRARYGYTF. In nucleotides, the CDR3 is TGTGCCAGCAGCTCCCGACAGACTCGGGCCAGATATGGCTACACCTTC.

Only a few counts were recorded for this clone. The gene calls are TRBV2 and TRBJ1-2; TRBD1 matches 7 bases. Per germline, CDR1 SNHLY and CDR2 FYNNEI. J was trimmed by 8 bases and V by 8 bases; bases with no gene match: 14. The CDR3 has 14 residues. CDR3 DNA: TGTGCCAGCGGTCGACAGGGCTCCTTGGGGGGCTACACCTTC. This translates into CASGRQGSLGGYTF.

V and J are TRBV4-1 and TRBJ1-3; the match to TRBD1 covers 9 bases. The CDR3 sequence is 12 residues long. J was trimmed by 7 bases and V by 5 bases; bases with no gene match: 0. Germline V CDR1 and CDR2: MGHRA, YSYEKL. The CDR3 sequence: CASSGQGNTIYF. DNA for the CDR3: TGCGCCAGCAGCGGACAGGGGAACACCATATATTTT.

This chain connects TRBV30 to TRBJ1-5, with 10 nucleotides matching TRBD1. Germline CDR1 and CDR2: GTSNPN and SVGIG (reference sequence). Losses at the gene ends were 5 bases for V and 2 bases for J; bases not matched to a gene: 12. The CDR3 is 17 amino acids. The CDR3 DNA reads TGTGCCTGGGACAGGGGGCGTTCGAATAGAGGCAATCAGCCCCAGCATTTT. Encoded protein: CAWDRGRSNRGNQPQHF.

The chain couples TRBV10-1 to TRBJ2-3, with 8 bases fitting TRBD2. CDR3 size: 14 residues. V was pared by 7 bases and J by 0 bases, with 3 bases of the junction left unmatched. CDR1 is WNHNN and CDR2 is SYGVQD in the germline V gene (reference sequence). The DNA for the CDR3 is TGCGCCAGCACGGCGGGGGGAAGCACAGATACGCAGTATTTT. Encoded protein: CASTAGGSTDTQYF.

This clone has a handful of counts. The chain has TRBV19 and TRBJ1-5; 9 bases align to TRBD1. The V gene end was trimmed by 5 bases and the J gene end by 7 bases; junction bases not matched to a gene: 9. Germline CDR1 and CDR2: LNHDA and SQIVND (reference sequence). This CDR3 has 15 amino acids. Written as DNA, the CDR3 is TGTGCCAGTAGTTCCTACAGGGGGCGAATGCAGCCCCAGCATTTT. It encodes CASSSYRGRMQPQHF.

CDR3 loop: CASTSFLAGGGDTQYF. The CDR3 DNA is TGCGCCAGCACCTCGTTTTTAGCGGGAGGTGGTGATACGCAGTATTTT. The chain combines TRBV5-1 with TRBJ2-3, with 10 bases that match TRBD2. Germline V gives CDR1 SGHRS, CDR2 YFSETQ. The CDR3 spans 16 residues. With V trimmed by 6 bases and J by 6 bases, 13 bases remained unmatched. The full variable domain, in which reference TRBV5-1 and TRBJ2-3 provide the parts outside the CDR3, is KAGVTQTPRYLIKTRGQQVTLSCSPISGHRSVSWYQQTPGQGLQFLFEYFSETQRNKGNFPGRFSGRQFSNSRSEMNVSTLELGDSALYLCASTSFLAGGGDTQYFGPGTRLTVL.

This chain uses TRBV7-6 with TRBJ2-7; 15 nucleotides align to TRBD2. The CDR3 contains 19 residues. Germline lookup yields CDR1 SGHVS and CDR2 FNYEAQ. The V gene end was trimmed by 0 bases and the J gene end by 7 bases; junction bases not matched to a gene: 13. CDR3 residues: CASSLAIRTSGGAPWEQYF. The CDR3 coding sequence is TGTGCCAGCAGCTTAGCGATTCGGACTAGCGGGGGGGCCCCATGGGAGCAGTACTTC.

The V call is TRBV6-5, the J call TRBJ2-7; TRBD1 matches 8 bases. Germline loops: CDR1 MNHEY, CDR2 SVGAGI. The CDR3 runs 14 residues. V dropped 5 bases and J dropped 2; count of bases not matched to a gene: 5. The CDR3 DNA is TGTGCCAGCAGTCCGGACAGGGCCACCTACGAGCAGTACTTC. It translates to CASSPDRATYEQYF.

V gene TRBV5-1 combines with J gene TRBJ1-1; D is unresolved. The CDR3 has 16 amino acids. The germline V gene has CDR1 SGHRS and CDR2 YFSETQ. Trimming removed 4 bases at V and 0 bases at J, with 16 bases between. The CDR3 is CASSNPTTALNTEAFF. CDR3 DNA: TGCGCCAGCAGCAACCCAACCACAGCACTGAACACTGAAGCTTTCTTT. Full variable domain (missing parts from reference TRBV5-1 and TRBJ1-1): KAGVTQTPRYLIKTRGQQVTLSCSPISGHRSVSWYQQTPGQGLQFLFEYFSETQRNKGNFPGRFSGRQFSNSRSEMNVSTLELGDSALYLCASSNPTTALNTEAFFGQGTRLTVV.

V and J are TRBV4-1 and TRBJ1-3; D is possibly TRBD1 (6 bases). Germline V gives CDR1 MGHRA, CDR2 YSYEKL. CDR3 size: 18 residues. V lost 2 bases and J 0 bases, leaving 17 bases between the germline ends. Written as DNA, the CDR3 is TGCGCCAGCAGCCAATACACCGGGACACTCGACTCTGGAAACACCATATATTTT. Translating gives CASSQYTGTLDSGNTIYF.

The V and J genes are TRBV4-1 and TRBJ1-1; D is unclear. This CDR3 is 15 amino acids long. V dropped 1 base and J dropped 1 base, with 10 bases sitting between them. Germline loops: CDR1 MGHRA, CDR2 YSYEKL. CDR3 region: CASSQGIGGNTEAFF. The CDR3 DNA follows: TGCGCCAGCAGCCAAGGTATAGGAGGGAACACTGAAGCTTTCTTT.

This clone was counted a single time. The chain links TRBV30 to TRBJ1-5; no reliable D call. Germline V CDR1 and CDR2: GTSNPN, SVGIG (reference sequence). The CDR3 extends over 13 amino acids. V lost 0 bases and J lost 1, with 4 bases in between. Here the CDR3 DNA reads TGTGCCTGGAGTGTTATCAGCAATCAGCCCCAGCATTTT. This codes for CAWSVISNQPQHF.